A single sample is the source of the 14 T cell receptor beta chains below, sequenced in a study of cytomegalovirus exposure and HLA in healthy donors. Vbeta (60) and Jbeta (13) primers were used in the PCR. Some clones are missing from TCRdb's copy, which holds only in-frame ones; the method was immunoSEQ multiplex PCR. The sample carries fewer than 200,000 clones, roughly 70% recorded once. Material for sequencing was PBMCs. The receptors come from a man aged 40-55 years in good health and CMV-seropositive.

The chain uses TRBV19 and TRBJ1-1; no definite D call. Deletions cut 6 bases from V and 4 bases from J, with 9 bases between. The CDR3 consists of 12 residues. Germline lookup yields CDR1 LNHDA and CDR2 SQIVND (reference sequence). Here the CDR3 reads CASRGRVTEAFF. The CDR3 nucleotides are TGTGCCAGTAGGGGGAGGGTCACTGAAGCTTTCTTT.

The rearrangement links TRBV9 to TRBJ1-3, with D perhaps matching TRBD1 (6 bases). Trimming left V 2 bases short and J 0 bases short, with 15 bases between. The length of the CDR3 is 17 residues. Looked up from germline, CDR1 is SGDLS and CDR2 is YYNGEE. CDR3 nucleotide sequence: TGTGCCAGCAGCGTGGATCTCAGGGGCCTCTCTGGAAACACCATATATTTT. It is translated as CASSVDLRGLSGNTIYF.

The V call is TRBV18, the J call TRBJ1-4; perhaps TRBD1 as D (6 bases). This CDR3 has 15 amino acids. CDR1 KGHSH and CDR2 LQKENI come from the germline V gene. V shed 2 bases and J shed 7 bases, with 14 bases lying between them. CDR3 residues: CASSPSIPTGEKLFF. CDR3 DNA: TGTGCCAGCTCACCATCCATCCCGACAGGTGAAAAACTGTTTTTT.

Concerning this clone: No conserved phenylalanine or tryptophan ends this CDR3, so it is likely a read error. The chain couples TRBV6-5 to TRBJ2-7; 9 bases fit TRBD1. Germline values: CDR1 MNHEY, CDR2 SVGAGI. J was trimmed by 5 bases and V by 0 bases; bases with no gene match: 8. There are 16 residues in the CDR3. CDR3 DNA sequence: TGTGCCAGCAGTTACTCGGGTAGACAGGGGGGTAACGAGCAGTACCTC. It encodes CASSYSGRQGGNEQYL.

The V call is TRBV5-4, the J call TRBJ1-1; 7 bases map to TRBD1. The germline V gene encodes CDR1 SGHNT and CDR2 YYREEE (reference sequence). The V segment lost 2 bases and the J segment 8 bases; nucleotides outside the gene matches: 6. The CDR3 runs to 13 residues. The CDR3: CASSFGQVREAFF. CDR3 nucleotide sequence: TGTGCCAGCAGCTTCGGACAGGTCCGGGAAGCTTTCTTT.

V is TRBV4-1 and J is TRBJ2-1; 8 bases are a match to TRBD1. CDR1 is MGHRA and CDR2 is YSYEKL in the germline V gene. V lost 2 bases, J lost 10 bases, and 16 bases stayed unmatched. The CDR3 contains 17 residues. The CDR3 bases are TGCGCCAGCAGCCAACAAATTAGAGGACAGGGTTATGAGGAGCAGTTCTTC. It codes for CASSQQIRGQGYEEQFF.

The chain links TRBV27 to TRBJ2-3; TRBD2 is a possible D gene (6 bases). The CDR3 is 15 amino acids. Germline V gene sequence: CDR1 MNHEY, CDR2 SMNVEV (reference sequence). V was pared by 7 bases and J by 8 bases, with 22 bases between. The CDR3 sequence: CASTPRRSEGGTQYF. The CDR3 DNA is TGTGCCAGCACCCCAAGGCGCTCAGAGGGAGGTACGCAGTATTTT.

This chain's CDR3 is CASSEWARPETQYF. The CDR3 coding sequence is TGTGCCAGCAGTGAATGGGCACGGCCGGAGACCCAGTACTTC. The chain links TRBV25-1 to TRBJ2-5; the D is unclear. This CDR3 comprises 14 residues. V lost 1 base, J lost 5 bases, and 11 bases lay in between. Germline CDR1 and CDR2: MGHDK and SYGVNS.

The genes are TRBV29-1 and TRBJ2-5, with D possibly TRBD1 on 6 matching bases. The DNA matches TRBJ2-7 better at its end, which makes the J call doubtful. The CDR3 spans 17 residues. Germline CDR1 SQVTM, CDR2 ANQGSEA. The CDR3 reads CSVEDGRPGQMGYEQYF. DNA for the CDR3: TGCAGCGTTGAAGATGGTCGCCCAGGACAGATGGGCTACGAGCAGTACTTC.

The gene calls are TRBV6-1 and TRBJ2-2, with D possibly being TRBD1 (6 bases). CDR1 is MNHNS, CDR2 SASEGT, per germline. CDR3 size: 15 residues. Trimming removed 1 base at V and 3 bases at J, with 9 bases between. In nucleotides, the CDR3 is TGTGCCAGCAGTGAAGGGGGGCTCTACACCGGGGAGCTGTTTTTT. It specifies CASSEGGLYTGELFF.

This clone has just one count. The chain joins TRBV9 to TRBJ2-3, with D unclear. V lost 7 bases to trimming and J lost 2 bases, with 8 bases between them. The CDR3 covers 12 residues. From germline, CDR1 is SGDLS and CDR2 YYNGEE. The chain's CDR3 is CASGQFTDTQYF. In DNA form, the CDR3 reads TGTGCCAGCGGGCAGTTCACAGATACGCAGTATTTT.

This chain links TRBV4-3 with TRBJ2-7; D possibly corresponds to TRBD1 (5 bases). Germline-derived CDR1 and CDR2 are LGHNA and YSLEER. Trimming shortened V by 0 bases and J by 3 bases, and 12 bases separated the two germline ends. CDR3 length: 15 amino acids. The CDR3 DNA sequence: TGCGCCAGCAGCCAAGATCAGGGCAGCTACTACGAGCAGTACTTC. This sequence encodes CASSQDQGSYYEQYF.

The genes are TRBV14 and TRBJ1-1, with D uncertain. CDR3 size: 15 residues. Per germline, CDR1 SGHDN and CDR2 FVKESK. V lost 1 base and J 6 bases, leaving 15 bases between the germline ends. CDR3 DNA sequence: TGTGCCAGCAGCCAAGTACAGTTCCGTGGCGCTGAAGCTTTCTTT. Translating gives CASSQVQFRGAEAFF.

The chain couples TRBV5-1 to TRBJ2-7, with 8 nucleotides matching TRBD1. CDR3 length: 14 amino acids. V gave up 4 bases and J gave up 4 bases; unmatched junction bases: 7. CDR1 SGHRS and CDR2 YFSETQ come from the germline V gene. The CDR3 loop is CASSPRDRTYEQYF. CDR3 DNA sequence: TGCGCCAGCAGCCCCCGGGACAGGACTTACGAGCAGTACTTC. Supplemented by reference TRBV5-1 and TRBJ2-7, the full variable domain reads KAGVTQTPRYLIKTRGQQVTLSCSPISGHRSVSWYQQTPGQGLQFLFEYFSETQRNKGNFPGRFSGRQFSNSRSEMNVSTLELGDSALYLCASSPRDRTYEQYFGPGTRLTVT.